This paragraph covers one T cell receptor (beta chain) sequence. Its antigen has not been determined. No quality values exist for individual bases; no much larger clone is one base distant. Using the deep immunoSEQ assay, TCR CDR3 regions were amplified from genomic DNA by multiplex PCR. Genomic DNA extracted from each cell subset was distributed evenly over all wells of several immunoSEQ 96-well plates, and each plate served as one replicate. For sorted subsets, each replicate PCR was loaded with 200 ng genomic DNA, equivalent to 32,000 or so T cell genomes. Purified libraries were measured with a Qubit 3.0 fluorometer, size-checked on a Bioanalyzer 2100, and measured again with the KAPA Library Quantification kit. Every immunoSEQ 96-well plate was sequenced on a separate single-read 150-cycle Illumina NextSeq 550 flow cell. In the paper's pipeline: Because only junctional sequences without quality scores were contained in the immunoSEQ output, filtering matching that applied to full-length reads could not be performed. To assign V/J genes and CDR3, sequences were annotated using PyIR, a Python wrapper for IgBLAST v1.9, with IMGT germline references. Any read was removed if the V/J assignment was weak (E-value above 1e-6), the CDR3 was missing, or the read contained stop codons, out-of-frame junctions, or ambiguous translated residues. V3J clonotypes were defined as sequences sharing an identical inferred V gene, J gene, and CDR3 amino acid sequence. Percentage overlap between repertoires was calculated by dividing the number of shared unique clonotypes by the size of the smaller repertoire. Repertoire richness was assessed with RTK rarefaction, the Chao1 estimator, and Recon v2.1 estimates of unobserved clonotypes. For all TCRbeta clonotypes obtained by the gDNA method from several donors, generation probabilities were computed with OLGA. TCRdb took over this immuneACCESS table, retaining in-frame rearrangements with V and J assigned. Such tables are incomplete; in checked studies, under half of the missing clones stem from an unresolved V gene, and the remainder is unexplained. That table supplies the V and J calls and clone size; D and trimming were determined from the DNA. Counted in this sample were around 990,000 clones; roughly 80% of them appeared once. Jointly, the top ten make up approximately 0.95% of the sample.

This record belongs to a study of shared clonotypes between healthy human individuals (TCRdb year 2020). With respect to the entire study: Three men and two women, aged 18 to 49 years, made up the cohort. For each donor, three plates each were used for CD4 naive and CD4 memory, two plates were used for CD8 naive, and one plate was used for CD8 memory. To estimate repertoire size and how much clonotypes are shared between individuals, the study performed deep sequencing of blood TCR repertoires from a few healthy adults. Different laboratories and diverse techniques were used to prepare libraries and sequence TCR repertoires, to increase sequencing depth and limit assay-specific biases. Each donor's leukapheresis produced roughly between about 0.8 and 10 billion PBMCs.

Paper-wide results and their limitations: The small number of donors limited the genetic and exposure-history diversity represented. Incomplete sequencing was indicated by rarefaction of sorted-subset datasets, despite the large sequencing depth. Higher generation probabilities were observed for clonotypes shared by all four sorted-subset donors than for non-shared clonotypes. Larger estimated clonotype richness was generally found for naive subsets than for memory subsets. Sharing across a few donors was observed for around 4.8% of naive CD4, under 4% of naive CD8, 2% to 2.5% of memory CD4, and 0.4% of memory CD8 clonotypes. Sampling was restricted to blood, and TCR repertoires in tissue are likely to differ from TCR repertoires in blood. Based on pairwise subsampling, the degree of clonotype sharing among donors was expected to be affected by sequencing depth.

The donors were healthy, HIV-negative adults who had no recently reported acute infections or vaccinations. Every donor was a Caucasian adult residing in Nashville, Tennessee, USA. CD4+ T cells were enriched through magnetic negative selection, after which naive cells were positively selected on CD45RA and the remaining negative fraction served as the memory subset. After blood collection by leukapheresis, PBMCs were isolated using Ficoll-Histopaque density gradient centrifugation and then cryopreserved in the vapor phase of liquid nitrogen. Analytical flow cytometry was used to check the purity and quantity of each magnetically sorted T cell population. From each sorted fraction, genomic DNA was isolated and quantified by UV absorbance on a Nanodrop 2000c. The receptor's source is a man aged 18 to 30 in good health. Some clones in this sample may be carry-over from other donors' samples. Sequencing input: memory CD4+ T cells from PBMCs. What the cell subset or site label conveys for this sample: CD45RA-negative fraction.

The CDR3: CASRLGLAGAPNTGELFF. The base sequence is TGCGCCAGCAGGCTTGGACTAGCGGGAGCCCCGAACACCGGGGAGCTGTTTTTT. The rearranged segments are TRBV5-1 and TRBJ2-2, with TRBD2 matching 13 junction bases. The germline V gene yields SGHRS for CDR1 and YFSETQ for CDR2. V lost 5 bases and J lost 0 bases, and the count of bases not matched to a germline gene is 7. The CDR3 goes from the cysteine to the phenylalanine over 18 residues. The retained sequence is limited to the CDR3, 54 bases, with the frame set at the first base. Outside the CDR3, residues come from the reference TRBV5-1 and TRBJ2-2 proteins, so the full variable domain is: KAGVTQTPRYLIKTRGQQVTLSCSPISGHRSVSWYQQTPGQGLQFLFEYFSETQRNKGNFPGRFSGRQFSNSRSEMNVSTLELGDSALYLCASRLGLAGAPNTGELFFGEGSRLTVL.